Presented here are 25 T cell receptor beta chains from one specimen sequenced in a study of cytomegalovirus exposure and HLA in healthy donors. 13 Jbeta primers and 60 Vbeta primers were used for the PCR. The data were produced by immunoSEQ multiplex PCR, yet TCRdb's version contains in-frame clones alone and is incomplete. The table shows approximately 120,000 clones, with roughly 76% occurring only once. The source material was PBMCs. These receptor sequences come from a woman aged 55-70 years in good health and CMV-seropositive.

This clone was detected a few times. Sequence at one end of the junction differs from germline and may be a read error. The V gene is TRBV9, the J gene TRBJ2-5; 8 bases agree with TRBD2. This CDR3 region has 15 residues. The germline gives CDR1 SGDLS, CDR2 YYNGEE. This CDR3 reads CASSVAGGPREAQYF. CDR3 in DNA: TGTGCCAGCAGCGTAGCGGGGGGGCCAAGAGAGGCCCAGTACTTC.

This clone was counted a single time. The chain combines TRBV18 with TRBJ1-6; no clear D. Germline V gives CDR1 KGHSH, CDR2 LQKENI. Deletions cut 6 bases from V and 7 bases from J, with 13 bases between. The CDR3 totals 14 residues. This CDR3 reads CASSQEVLNSPLHF. In DNA form, the CDR3 reads TGTGCCAGCTCCCAGGAGGTGTTGAATTCACCCCTCCACTTT.

This clone is a singleton in its sample. CDR3 sequence (DNA): TGTGCCAGCAGCCCCTGGAGCACAGGGGGCTACGAGCAGTACTTC. Its protein is CASSPWSTGGYEQYF. V and J are TRBV9 and TRBJ2-5; TRBD1 agrees at 8 bases. The DNA end is more similar to TRBJ2-7, so the J call may be wrong. The CDR3 covers 15 residues. CDR1 and CDR2 (germline): SGDLS, YYNGEE.

The genes are TRBV2 and TRBJ2-7, with 7 bases fitting TRBD1. CDR1 is SNHLY, CDR2 FYNNEI, per germline. The CDR3 contains 15 residues. V dropped 4 bases and J dropped 3; count of bases not matched to a gene: 9. The CDR3 spells CASSGDHAGGYEQYF. CDR3 bases: TGTGCCAGCAGTGGAGATCATGCAGGGGGCTACGAGCAGTACTTC.

The V call is TRBV30, the J call TRBJ1-2; 7 positions agree with TRBD1. This CDR3 contains 14 residues. The V and J ends lost 0 bases and 3 bases, in that order; junction bases with no gene match: 4. Looked up from germline, CDR1 is GTSNPN and CDR2 is SVGIG (reference sequence). Here the CDR3 reads CAWSVQGVYYGYTF. The CDR3 region has the DNA TGTGCCTGGAGTGTTCAGGGGGTCTACTATGGCTACACCTTC. Using reference TRBV30 and TRBJ1-2 for the parts outside the CDR3, the full variable domain is SQTIHQWPATLVQPVGSPLSLECTVEGTSNPNLYWYRQAAGRGLQLLFYSVGIGQISSEVPQNLSASRPQDRQFILSSKKLLLSDSGFYLCAWSVQGVYYGYTFGSGTRLTVV.

J is TRBJ1-2 and V is TRBV5-5; D is undetermined. CDR3 length: 14 amino acids. Trimming took 0 bases from V and 0 from J, leaving 6 bases between them. The germline V gene has CDR1 SGHKS and CDR2 YYEKEE (reference sequence). The CDR3: CASSLGATNYGYTF. The DNA for the CDR3 is TGTGCCAGCAGCTTGGGGGCTACTAACTATGGCTACACCTTC.

The J gene is TRBJ2-5, the V gene TRBV14; 15 nucleotides match TRBD2. Per germline, CDR1 SGHDN and CDR2 FVKESK. CDR3 length: 16 amino acids. J lost 4 bases, V lost 4 bases, and 4 bases had no gene match. As DNA, the CDR3 is TGTGCCAGCAGCCCTCCGGGACTAGCGGGGGGAGAGACCCAGTACTTC. Protein product: CASSPPGLAGGETQYF.

This chain uses TRBV5-4 with TRBJ2-7; 9 bases line up with TRBD1. The CDR3 spans 16 residues. Germline V gives CDR1 SGHNT, CDR2 YYREEE (reference sequence). Germline trimming cut 0 bases from V and 2 bases from J; bases unmatched to any gene: 6. In nucleotides, the CDR3 is TGTGCCAGCAGCTTGGACCCCGGGACAGGGACCTACGAGCAGTACTTC. Its translation: CASSLDPGTGTYEQYF.

CDR3 sequence: CSGGGRDTEAFF. The CDR3 DNA is TGCAGCGGGGGGGGGCGCGACACTGAAGCTTTCTTT. The genes are TRBV29-1 and TRBJ1-1, with a tentative D call TRBD1 (6 bases). CDR3 length equals 12 residues. V lost 7 bases and J lost 3, with 12 bases in between. CDR1 is SQVTM and CDR2 is ANQGSEA in the germline V gene.

This clone was seen a handful of times. The chain uses TRBV11-2 and TRBJ2-7, with D unresolved. CDR1 is SGHAT and CDR2 is FQNNGV in the germline V gene. The CDR3 length is 11 residues. Trimming stripped 1 base from V and 6 bases from J, with 4 bases between. Written as DNA, the CDR3 is TGTGCCAGCAGCTTAGTGCGCGAGCAGTACTTC. It yields the protein CASSLVREQYF.

The chain is built from TRBV29-1 and TRBJ2-7, with D unclear. Trimming removed 4 bases from V and 2 bases from J, with 9 bases in between. The germline V gene encodes CDR1 SQVTM and CDR2 ANQGSEA. The CDR3 is 12 residues long. CDR3 sequence (DNA): TGCAGCGTTGCATCTGAGACCTACGAGCAGTACTTC. As protein: CSVASETYEQYF.

The J gene is TRBJ1-5, the V gene TRBV4-2; D may be TRBD1 (6 bases). This CDR3 is 15 amino acids long. Deletions cut 0 bases from V and 1 base from J, with 7 bases between. CDR1 and CDR2 from the germline V gene are LGHNA and YNFKEQ. In DNA, the CDR3 is TGTGCCAGCAGCCAAGAGGGGGCGAGCAATCAGCCCCAGCATTTT. This gives the protein CASSQEGASNQPQHF.

This clone was seen only a few times. The genes are TRBV5-1 and TRBJ1-4; TRBD1 aligns across 8 bases. CDR1 is SGHRS and CDR2 is YFSETQ in the germline V gene. Unmatched junction bases numbered 6, after V lost 4 bases and J lost 7 bases. The CDR3 has 14 amino acids. This chain's CDR3 is CASSVRQGSEKLFF. The CDR3 DNA sequence: TGCGCCAGCAGCGTGCGACAGGGGAGTGAAAAACTGTTTTTT. Full variable domain (remainder filled in from reference TRBV5-1 and TRBJ1-4): KAGVTQTPRYLIKTRGQQVTLSCSPISGHRSVSWYQQTPGQGLQFLFEYFSETQRNKGNFPGRFSGRQFSNSRSEMNVSTLELGDSALYLCASSVRQGSEKLFFGSGTQLSVL.

J is TRBJ2-7 and V is TRBV19, with 9 bases that match TRBD1. The germline V gene encodes CDR1 LNHDA and CDR2 SQIVND (reference sequence). This CDR3 contains 14 residues. With V trimmed by 5 bases and J by 0 bases, 2 bases remained unmatched. CDR3 region: CASSAQGASYEQYF. CDR3 nucleotides: TGTGCCAGTAGTGCACAGGGGGCCTCCTACGAGCAGTACTTC.

The chain employs TRBV5-4 and TRBJ1-2, with 9 bases matching TRBD1. The CDR3 contains 15 residues. The ends lost 4 bases at V and 8 bases at J; junction bases unmatched: 12. Germline CDR1 is SGHNT and CDR2 is YYREEE (reference sequence). CDR3 residues: CASSPLGVDRGGYTF. For the CDR3, the DNA is TGTGCCAGCAGCCCCTTAGGGGTGGACAGGGGCGGCTACACCTTC.

The chain couples TRBV5-1 to TRBJ2-1; TRBD2 agrees at 9 bases. CDR3 length equals 16 residues. Germline CDR1 SGHRS, CDR2 YFSETQ. V shed 0 bases, J shed 8 bases, and the junction held 9 bases outside the gene matches. The CDR3 bases are TGCGCCAGCAGCTTGGAGGGAAGCGGGGGGAGCGATGAGCAGTTCTTC. Its translation: CASSLEGSGGSDEQFF. Full variable domain (rest looked up from reference TRBV5-1 and TRBJ2-1): KAGVTQTPRYLIKTRGQQVTLSCSPISGHRSVSWYQQTPGQGLQFLFEYFSETQRNKGNFPGRFSGRQFSNSRSEMNVSTLELGDSALYLCASSLEGSGGSDEQFFGPGTRLTVL.

There are a few counts of this clone. The chain carries TRBV27 and TRBJ2-7, with 7 positions matching TRBD1. Trimming took 0 bases from V and 4 from J; bases not matched to a gene: 0. CDR1 is MNHEY, CDR2 SMNVEV, per germline (reference sequence). The CDR3 is 13 residues long. The CDR3 is CASSLSDRYEQYF. CDR3 DNA sequence: TGTGCCAGCAGTTTATCGGACAGGTACGAGCAGTACTTC.

This clone was counted between two and nine times. The chain carries TRBV2 and TRBJ2-5; D is unresolved. The V and J ends lost 4 bases and 3 bases respectively, with 3 bases between them. The CDR3 contains 11 residues. CDR1 SNHLY and CDR2 FYNNEI come from the germline V gene. CDR3 sequence (DNA): TGTGCCAGCAGTGTTAAAGAGACCCAGTACTTC. It is translated as CASSVKETQYF.

This clone has more than one count but fewer than ten. V and J are TRBV6-5 and TRBJ2-5; 7 nucleotides line up with TRBD1. Germline V gene data show CDR1 as MNHEY and CDR2 as SVGAGI. V was pared by 6 bases and J by 5 bases, with 15 bases of the junction left unmatched. The CDR3 length is 16 residues. CDR3 residues: CASRYSTQGIGETQYF. The DNA of the CDR3 is TGTGCCAGCAGATACAGTACACAGGGGATCGGCGAGACCCAGTACTTC.

The chain recombines TRBV30 with TRBJ2-3; tentatively, D is TRBD2 (7 bases). The CDR3 has 13 amino acids. V lost 1 base to trimming and J lost 5 bases, with 10 bases between them. The germline V gene has CDR1 GTSNPN and CDR2 SVGIG (reference sequence). The CDR3 nucleotides read TGTGCCTGGAGTGGGGGGGGCCTAGATACGCAGTATTTT. This translates into CAWSGGGLDTQYF.

The gene calls are TRBV27 and TRBJ2-7; 13 positions match TRBD2. The CDR3 has 16 amino acids. Germline V lookup: CDR1 MNHEY, CDR2 SMNVEV (reference sequence). V dropped 4 bases and J dropped 12; count of bases not matched to a gene: 15. The CDR3 DNA is TGTGCCAGCAGTTCAACAGGCGGGACTAGCGGGACCCTAAGGTACTTC. As protein: CASSSTGGTSGTLRYF.

The chain joins TRBV5-4 to TRBJ2-6, with D unresolved. Trimming stripped 7 bases from V and 0 bases from J, with 5 bases between. CDR1 and CDR2 (germline): SGHNT, YYREEE (reference sequence). The CDR3 runs 13 residues. The DNA of the CDR3 is TGTGCCAGCGGGCGCTCTGGGGCCAACGTCCTGACTTTC. It translates to CASGRSGANVLTF.

This chain joins TRBV5-1 and TRBJ1-1; D is ambiguous. CDR3 length equals 15 residues. Germline V gives CDR1 SGHRS, CDR2 YFSETQ. V was pared by 3 bases and J by 4 bases, with 16 bases between. The CDR3 loop reads CASSSDGILITEAFF. The CDR3 DNA is TGCGCCAGCAGCTCTGACGGGATCCTAATCACTGAAGCTTTCTTT.

The V call is TRBV4-2, the J call TRBJ2-1, with 8 bases identical to TRBD2. This CDR3 region has 16 residues. With V trimmed by 0 bases and J by 8 bases, 9 bases remained unmatched. Germline lookup yields CDR1 LGHNA and CDR2 YNFKEQ. CDR3 sequence reads: CASSQENSGASDEQFF. The CDR3 nucleotides are TGTGCCAGCAGCCAAGAGAATAGCGGGGCTTCCGATGAGCAGTTCTTC.

This chain uses TRBV6-5 with TRBJ2-2; 8 bases fit TRBD1. Germline assignment: CDR1 MNHEY and CDR2 SVGAGI. After removal of 6 bases from V and 3 bases from J, the junction contained 6 bases not matched to a gene. The CDR3 runs to 15 residues. The CDR3 here is CASSWTGKHTGELFF. The CDR3 nucleotides are TGTGCCAGCAGCTGGACAGGGAAGCACACCGGGGAGCTGTTTTTT.